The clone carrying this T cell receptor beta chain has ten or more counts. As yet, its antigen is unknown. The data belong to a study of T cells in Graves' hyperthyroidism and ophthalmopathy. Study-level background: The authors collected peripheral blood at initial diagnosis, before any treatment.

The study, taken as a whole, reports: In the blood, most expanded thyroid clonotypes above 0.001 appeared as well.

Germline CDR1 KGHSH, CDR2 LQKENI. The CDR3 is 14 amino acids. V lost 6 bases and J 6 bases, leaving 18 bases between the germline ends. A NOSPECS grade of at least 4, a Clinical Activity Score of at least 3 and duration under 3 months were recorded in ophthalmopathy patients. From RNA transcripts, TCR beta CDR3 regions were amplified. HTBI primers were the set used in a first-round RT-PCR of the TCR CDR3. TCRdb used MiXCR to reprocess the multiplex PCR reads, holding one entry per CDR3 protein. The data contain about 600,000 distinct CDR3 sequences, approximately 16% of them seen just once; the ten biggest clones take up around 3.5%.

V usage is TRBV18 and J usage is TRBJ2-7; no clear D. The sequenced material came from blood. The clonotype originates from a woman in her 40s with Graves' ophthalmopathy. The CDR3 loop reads CASSHYPVRPEQYF. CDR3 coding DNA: TGTGCCAGCTCTCATTACCCTGTTCGTCCCGAGCAGTACTTC.